The entry below gives a single T cell receptor (beta chain) sequence along with its context. What it binds is unknown. This CDR3 comprises 15 residues. Deletions cut 0 bases from V and 7 bases from J, with 12 bases between. Germline V lookup: CDR1 LGHDT, CDR2 YNNKEL (reference sequence). This specimen comes from a study of CD4 T cells in relation to SARS-CoV-2 and coronaviruses. Assay used: immunoSEQ multiplex PCR; TCRdb lists only in-frame clones, some missing. The data hold about 40,000 clones, with roughly 82% observed a single time. Sequenced: memory CD4+ T cells from PBMCs, cultured in vitro. The genes are TRBV3-1 (or the pseudogene TRBV3-2) and TRBJ1-4; D might be TRBD1 (5 bases). The source of this sequence is an adult with COVID-19. The CDR3 region has the DNA TGTGCCAGCAGCCAAGATAGGCAGGGAGGTGAAAAACTGTTTTTT. The encoded protein is CASSQDRQGGEKLFF.